These 26 T cell receptor beta chains were all obtained from the same sample, sequenced in a study of T cell repertoires in cytomegalovirus infection. TCRdb recomputed calls from the reads with MiXCR, one row per CDR3 protein. In the table there are around 490,000 distinct CDR3 sequences, more than 20% of which are singletons. Sequencing was performed on PBMCs. The receptors shown here come from a human donor in good health (CMV status not recorded). Some clones in this sample may be carry-over from other donors' samples.

This clonotype has more than one count but fewer than ten. The chain joins TRBV7-2 to TRBJ2-2; 7 positions agree with TRBD1. This CDR3 contains 14 residues. Losses at the gene ends were 9 bases for V and 6 bases for J; bases not matched to a gene: 10. Germline assignment: CDR1 SGHTA and CDR2 FQGNSA. The CDR3 sequence: CASRQGQSAGELFF. The CDR3 coding sequence is TGTGCCAGTAGACAGGGACAAAGCGCCGGGGAGCTGTTTTTT.

J is TRBJ2-1 and V is TRBV28, with 10 bases fitting TRBD2. J lost 10 bases, V lost 3 bases, and 6 bases had no gene match. The germline CDR1 and CDR2 sequences are MDHEN and SYDVKM. The CDR3 length is 14 residues. The CDR3: CASSFPSGSLEQFF. The DNA of the CDR3 is TGTGCCAGCAGTTTCCCTAGCGGGAGTCTGGAGCAGTTCTTC. Variable domain in full (rest from reference TRBV28 and TRBJ2-1): DVKVTQSSRYLVKRTGEKVFLECVQDMDHENMFWYRQDPGLGLRLIYFSYDVKMKEKGDIPEGYSVSREKKERFSLILESASTNQTSMYLCASSFPSGSLEQFFGPGTRLTVL.

This clonotype was found many times. V gene TRBV7-2 combines with J gene TRBJ2-1, with 7 bases identical to TRBD1. V was clipped by 5 bases and J by 8 bases; unmatched bases: 3. The CDR3 is made up of 12 amino acids. Germline V gene data show CDR1 as SGHTA and CDR2 as FQGNSA. The CDR3 loop reads CASSRQGDEQFF. CDR3 sequence (DNA): TGTGCCAGCAGCCGACAGGGAGATGAGCAGTTCTTC. Supplemented by reference TRBV7-2 and TRBJ2-1, the full variable domain reads GAGVSQSPSNKVTEKGKDVELRCDPISGHTALYWYRQSLGQGLEFLIYFQGNSAPDKSGLPSDRFSAERTGGSVSTLTIQRTQQEDSAVYLCASSRQGDEQFFGPGTRLTVL.

This chain connects TRBV11-1 to TRBJ2-1, with 16 bases that match TRBD2. The CDR3 sequence is 18 residues long. Losses at the gene ends were 4 bases for V and 8 bases for J; bases not matched to a gene: 11. Germline V gene sequence: CDR1 SGHAT, CDR2 FQDESV (reference sequence). CDR3 residues: CASSSGLAGGWLSDEQFF. Written as DNA, the CDR3 is TGTGCCAGCAGCTCGGGACTAGCGGGAGGGTGGCTAAGCGATGAGCAGTTCTTC.

This clonotype was counted between two and nine times. The rearrangement joins TRBV19 to TRBJ1-1; D is possibly TRBD1 (6 bases). Trimming removed 7 bases at V and 7 bases at J, with 25 bases between. Looked up from germline, CDR1 is LNHDA and CDR2 is SQIVND (reference sequence). The CDR3 extends over 16 amino acids. The CDR3 DNA is TGTGCCAGTATTAGGGGCGGGGGGCTGGGGTTTGGTGAAGCTTTCTTT. This encodes CASIRGGGLGFGEAFF.

This rearrangement joins TRBV28 to TRBJ1-1, with a tentative D call TRBD1 (6 bases). CDR1 and CDR2 from the germline V gene are MDHEN and SYDVKM. CDR3 length: 14 amino acids. V lost 4 bases and J 3 bases, leaving 12 bases between the germline ends. The CDR3 spells CASSSGQRDTEAFF. The CDR3 coding sequence is TGTGCCAGCAGTTCCGGACAGAGAGACACTGAAGCTTTCTTT.

This clonotype was seen a few times. The CDR3: CASSQGTEYEQYF. CDR3 nucleotide sequence: TGCGCCAGCAGCCAGGGGACAGAATACGAGCAGTACTTC. This sequence joins TRBV4-1 and TRBJ2-7, with 7 bases fitting TRBD1. The CDR3 length is 13 residues. Germline trimming cut 3 bases from V and 4 bases from J; bases unmatched to any gene: 3. Germline V CDR1 and CDR2: MGHRA, YSYEKL.

The table lists this clonotype with many counts. The rearrangement links TRBV7-9 to TRBJ2-7; D remains ambiguous. This CDR3 contains 11 residues. Trimming stripped 6 bases from V and 3 bases from J, with 6 bases between. The germline CDR1 and CDR2 sequences are SEHNR and FQNEAQ (reference sequence). The CDR3 loop reads CASSFDYEQYF. In nucleotides, the CDR3 is TGTGCCAGCAGTTTTGACTACGAGCAGTACTTC.

In its sample, this clonotype was seen many times. CDR3 sequence (DNA): TGCGCCAGCAGCGGGGGTAGCGGGAGGCTTAACGAGCAGTACTTC. This encodes CASSGGSGRLNEQYF. This chain connects TRBV5-1 to TRBJ2-7; TRBD2 aligns across 10 bases. CDR1 SGHRS and CDR2 YFSETQ come from the germline V gene. The CDR3 is 15 amino acids. Unmatched junction bases numbered 9, after V lost 4 bases and J lost 5 bases.

This clonotype was seen more than once but under ten times. The chain links TRBV7-6 to TRBJ2-3; 13 positions agree with TRBD2. Trimming cost V 5 bases and J 10 bases; bases outside gene matches: 9. Germline CDR1 and CDR2: SGHVS and FNYEAQ. The CDR3 loop spans 15 amino acids. CDR3 nucleotides: TGTGCCAGCAGCCTAGGGACTAGCGGGACCAGTTCGCAGTATTTT. It yields the protein CASSLGTSGTSSQYF.

The rearrangement links TRBV7-9 to TRBJ2-2, with D maybe TRBD2 (6 bases). Germline V gene lookup returns CDR1 SEHNR and CDR2 FQNEAQ (reference sequence). Trimming cost V 5 bases and J 0 bases, with 16 bases left between them. CDR3 length equals 17 residues. CDR3 residues: CASSGGGSGPNTGELFF. The CDR3 region has the DNA TGTGCCAGCAGCGGCGGCGGCAGCGGGCCGAACACCGGGGAGCTGTTTTTT.

J is TRBJ1-1 and V is TRBV27, with 9 bases lining up with TRBD1. This CDR3 contains 16 residues. In germline, CDR1 is MNHEY, CDR2 SMNVEV (reference sequence). J gave up 4 bases and V 3 bases, and 9 bases lay outside the gene matches. The CDR3 coding sequence is TGTGCCAGCAGTTTTAATCCGGGACAGGGTGGCACTGAAGCTTTCTTT. This sequence encodes CASSFNPGQGGTEAFF.

The gene calls are TRBV10-2 and TRBJ2-2; no definite D call. This CDR3 is 13 amino acids long. Trimming removed 4 bases at V and 4 bases at J, with 7 bases between. In germline, CDR1 is WSHSY, CDR2 SAAADI. DNA of the CDR3: TGCGCCAGCAGTGTTATAGTCACCGGGGAGCTGTTTTTT. Protein: CASSVIVTGELFF.

The gene calls are TRBV7-9 and TRBJ2-2; 7 nucleotides agree with TRBD2. CDR1 is SEHNR and CDR2 is FQNEAQ in the germline V gene (reference sequence). V dropped 1 base and J dropped 5; count of bases not matched to a gene: 16. The CDR3 totals 19 residues. The CDR3 sequence is CASSLEAGEGGRGTGELFF. The CDR3 nucleotides are TGTGCCAGCAGCTTAGAGGCCGGTGAGGGCGGGAGAGGTACCGGGGAGCTGTTTTTT.

The rearrangement uses TRBV6-5 and TRBJ1-6; D gene unclear. CDR3 length equals 17 residues. Germline lookup yields CDR1 MNHEY and CDR2 SVGAGI. V lost 0 bases and J 0 bases, leaving 9 bases between the germline ends. The CDR3 region has the DNA TGTGCCAGCAGTTACTCGGGCAGGCCCTCCTATAATTCACCCCTCCACTTT. Protein sequence: CASSYSGRPSYNSPLHF.

The V gene is TRBV7-9, the J gene TRBJ2-1; a possible D gene is TRBD1 (6 bases). CDR3 size: 16 residues. V was cut by 7 bases and J by 7 bases, with 23 bases left in between. From germline, CDR1 is SEHNR and CDR2 FQNEAQ (reference sequence). The CDR3 loop is CASKQGKGLAGNEQFF. In nucleotides, the CDR3 is TGTGCCAGCAAACAGGGAAAGGGCCTAGCTGGAAATGAGCAGTTCTTC. The variable domain in full, with the rest retrieved from reference TRBV7-9 and TRBJ2-1, is DTGVSQNPRHKITKRGQNVTFRCDPISEHNRLYWYRQTLGQGPEFLTYFQNEAQLEKSRLLSDRFSAERPKGSFSTLEIQRTEQGDSAMYLCASKQGKGLAGNEQFFGPGTRLTVL.

This clonotype was observed at least ten times. The chain joins TRBV7-2 to TRBJ1-4; D perhaps matches TRBD1 (5 bases). Trimming stripped 5 bases from V and 4 bases from J, with 8 bases between. Germline V gene sequence: CDR1 SGHTA, CDR2 FQGNSA. The CDR3 covers 13 residues. The CDR3 nucleotides read TGTGCCAGCAGCCGCGACAGTAATGAAAAACTGTTTTTT. Protein: CASSRDSNEKLFF.

V gene TRBV7-8 combines with J gene TRBJ1-1, with 7 bases that match TRBD1. CDR1 and CDR2 (germline): SGHVS, FQNEAQ. J gave up 2 bases and V 5 bases, and 8 bases lay outside the gene matches. The CDR3 has 15 amino acids. The CDR3 here is CASSRLTGANTEAFF. The DNA of the CDR3 is TGTGCCAGCAGCCGCTTAACAGGGGCCAACACTGAAGCTTTCTTT.

The chain employs TRBV6-6 and TRBJ1-5; D gene unclear. Germline lookup yields CDR1 MNHNY and CDR2 SVGAGI (reference sequence). This CDR3 has 15 residues. Trimming stripped 0 bases from V and 3 bases from J, with 9 bases between. CDR3 in amino acids: CASSYSAGDNQPQHF. In nucleotides, the CDR3 is TGTGCCAGCAGTTACTCCGCCGGTGACAATCAGCCCCAGCATTTT.

This clonotype was detected only a few times. This rearrangement joins TRBV19 to TRBJ1-1, with D perhaps TRBD1 (5 bases). Germline CDR1 LNHDA, CDR2 SQIVND (reference sequence). V was cut by 7 bases and J by 11 bases, with 14 bases left in between. CDR3 length: 11 amino acids. CDR3 residues: CASTMRGTAFF. The DNA for the CDR3 is TGTGCCAGTACCATGCGAGGGACGGCTTTCTTT.

With regard to this clonotype: Possible read error: a much larger clone is one base away. This chain connects TRBV7-2 to TRBJ2-5; no definite D call. This CDR3 contains 13 residues. Germline V gene data show CDR1 as SGHTA and CDR2 as FQGNSA. CDR3 sequence reads: CASGLRLEETQYF. The CDR3 DNA reads TGTGCCAGCGGCTTGCGGTTAGAAGAGACCCAGTACTTC.

The chain links TRBV2 to TRBJ1-1; D is uncertain. Per the germline V gene, CDR1 is SNHLY and CDR2 is FYNNEI. The CDR3 runs 15 residues. V was trimmed by 2 bases and J by 1 base, leaving 11 bases between them. The CDR3 is CASSEHRIPNTEAFF. As DNA, the CDR3 is TGTGCCAGCAGTGAACATCGGATCCCGAACACTGAAGCTTTCTTT.

This clonotype was seen only a few times. This chain joins TRBV4-2 and TRBJ2-7; possibly TRBD2 for D (6 bases). CDR3 length: 15 amino acids. Germline CDR1 LGHNA, CDR2 YNFKEQ. V was shortened by 0 bases and J by 0 bases, with 9 bases between the two germline ends. This CDR3 is CASSQEEGFSYEQYF. As DNA, the CDR3 is TGTGCCAGCAGCCAAGAGGAGGGGTTCTCCTACGAGCAGTACTTC.

This clonotype has a handful of counts. The rearrangement links TRBV7-9 to TRBJ1-1; 10 bases align to TRBD1. The V and J ends lost 5 bases and 1 base, in that order; junction bases with no gene match: 10. Germline loops: CDR1 SEHNR, CDR2 FQNEAQ (reference sequence). This CDR3 region has 17 residues. In nucleotides, the CDR3 is TGTGCCAGCAGCCGGATCCGGGACAGGGGAGAGAACACTGAAGCTTTCTTT. Translated, it gives CASSRIRDRGENTEAFF.

The chain combines TRBV12-3 or TRBV12-4 with TRBJ2-1; the D gene is possibly TRBD1 (7 bases). This CDR3 contains 13 residues. V lost 4 bases and J 11 bases, leaving 15 bases between the germline ends. CDR3 DNA sequence: TGTGCCAGCAGTTCCCAGGGGGGTGGGAAGCAGTTCTTC. Translated, it gives CASSSQGGGKQFF.

This clonotype occurred a few times. The chain recombines TRBV6-1 with TRBJ1-4; D is uncertain. The V end lost 10 bases, the J end lost 7 bases, and 22 bases lay between the germline ends. Germline CDR1 is MNHNS and CDR2 is SASEGT. The CDR3 contains 15 residues. CDR3 sequence reads: CATSPALGGGEKLFF. CDR3 in DNA: TGTGCCACCTCCCCGGCCCTAGGAGGAGGTGAAAAACTGTTTTTT.